This TCR beta chain originates from a study of cytomegalovirus exposure and HLA in healthy donors. Study findings and constraints: There was a cluster of highly shared sequence variants that was likely a sequencing artifact.

This CDR3 spans 15 amino acids. Trimming at V came to 7 bases and at J to 0 bases, leaving 7 bases not matched to a gene. Per the germline V gene, CDR1 is SNHLY and CDR2 is FYNNEI. As concerns this clone: Its cognate antigen is unknown.

PCR employed 60 Vbeta and 13 Jbeta primers. Here immunoSEQ multiplex PCR was the method, and the copy in TCRdb shows in-frame clones only, minus some. The data contain 130,000 to 150,000 clones, roughly 80% of them seen just once; the ten biggest clones take up 2.5% to 3.5%. This chain joins TRBV2 and TRBJ2-3; 7 nucleotides match TRBD2. The specimen sequenced was PBMCs. The TCR originated in a man in his forties or fifties in good health and CMV-seropositive. The CDR3, as DNA: TGTGCCAGCAAAAGACTAGCAATTAGCACAGATACGCAGTATTTT. Translated, it gives CASKRLAISTDTQYF.